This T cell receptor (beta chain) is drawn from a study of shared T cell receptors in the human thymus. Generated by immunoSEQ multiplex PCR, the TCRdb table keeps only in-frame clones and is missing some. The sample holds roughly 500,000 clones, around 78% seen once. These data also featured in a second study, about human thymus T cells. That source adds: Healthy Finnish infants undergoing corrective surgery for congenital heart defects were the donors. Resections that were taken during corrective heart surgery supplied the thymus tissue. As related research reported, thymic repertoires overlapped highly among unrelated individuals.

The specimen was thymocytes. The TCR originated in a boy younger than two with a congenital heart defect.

The CDR3 loop is CASREGDGYTF. CDR3 in DNA: TGTGCCAGCAGGGAGGGCGATGGCTACACCTTC. The chain couples TRBV6-5 to TRBJ1-2; D call uncertain. The germline V gene encodes CDR1 MNHEY and CDR2 SVGAGI. V lost 6 bases and J lost 6, with 8 bases in between. The CDR3 length is 11 residues.